This is a list of T cell receptor beta chains from one sample in a study of T cells in Graves' hyperthyroidism and ophthalmopathy. TCRdb independently ran MiXCR on the multiplex PCR reads; one entry per CDR3 protein. The table includes about 580,000 distinct CDR3 sequences, about 15% detected once. The specimen was blood. The source is a woman aged 25 to 39 with Graves' hyperthyroidism that later progressed to Graves' ophthalmopathy. CDR3s include the opening cysteine and the closing phenylalanine or tryptophan. D genes are given only for firm matches. Size is omitted from some rows. Given values are once, few, many or a class for expanded clones.

j_call	clone_size	v_call	d_call	cdr3_aa	cdr3_nt
TRBJ1-5	many	TRBV6-1	.	CASSEVRFRSSNQPQHF	TGTGCCAGCAGTGAAGTCCGTTTCCGAAGTAGCAATCAGCCCCAGCATTTT
TRBJ2-7	many	TRBV19	.	CASSPSGPEQYF	TGTGCCAGTAGTCCCTCGGGCCCCGAGCAGTACTTC
TRBJ2-1	few	TRBV20-1	.	CSARGRSYNEQFF	TGCAGTGCTAGGGGGAGATCCTACAATGAGCAGTTCTTC
TRBJ2-7	.	TRBV24-1	TRBD2	CATSGASGRLSEQYF	TGTGCCACCAGTGGGGCTAGCGGGAGATTATCCGAGCAGTACTTC
TRBJ1-5	.	TRBV4-2	.	CASSHDLRDQPQHF	TGTGCCAGCAGCCATGACCTCAGGGATCAGCCCCAGCATTTT
TRBJ2-1	few	TRBV20-1	TRBD2	CSARGLAGSFSYNEQFF	TGCAGTGCTAGGGGACTAGCGGGATCTTTCTCCTACAATGAGCAGTTCTTC
TRBJ2-1	.	TRBV4-3	.	CASSQQTSRGAGNNEQFF	TGCGCCAGCAGCCAACAAACTTCCAGGGGGGCCGGGAACAATGAGCAGTTCTTC
TRBJ1-3	many	TRBV5-1	.	CASSLESSGNTIYF	TGCGCCAGCAGCTTGGAGAGCTCTGGAAACACCATATATTTT
TRBJ1-2	many	TRBV30	.	CAWSVGVGYGYTF	TGTGCCTGGAGTGTGGGGGTTGGCTATGGCTACACCTTC
TRBJ2-7	few	TRBV18	TRBD1	CASSPLLGQHTYEQYF	TGTGCCAGCTCACCGCTTCTGGGACAGCACACCTACGAGCAGTACTTC
TRBJ2-3	many	TRBV7-3	.	CASSQTGTTDTQYF	TGTGCCAGCAGCCAAACAGGGACTACAGATACGCAGTATTTT
TRBJ2-1	many	TRBV2	.	CASSEANRYNEQFF	TGTGCCAGCAGTGAGGCTAACCGATACAATGAGCAGTTCTTC
TRBJ1-4	few	TRBV11-2	TRBD1	CASGQGAVKKLFF	TGTGCCAGCGGTCAGGGGGCGGTGAAAAAACTGTTTTTT
TRBJ1-5	.	TRBV6-1	.	CASSPLGAGQPQHF	TGTGCCAGCAGCCCATTGGGGGCGGGTCAGCCCCAGCATTTT
TRBJ2-3	.	TRBV5-1	TRBD2	CASSLAGLEERDTQYF	TGCGCCAGCAGCTTGGCTGGACTAGAGGAGCGGGATACGCAGTATTTT
TRBJ2-2	many	TRBV12-3/TRBV12-4	TRBD2	CASAGVGGGSIYTGELFF	TGTGCCAGCGCAGGTGTTGGGGGGGGTTCTATATACACCGGGGAGCTGTTTTTT
TRBJ2-3	few	TRBV7-9	.	CAAPDDGPSVADTQYF	TGTGCCGCTCCGGACGACGGGCCTAGCGTCGCAGATACGCAGTATTTT
TRBJ2-7	.	TRBV12-3/TRBV12-4	.	CASSLGSAEYEQYF	TGTGCCAGCAGTTTAGGATCGGCGGAGTACGAGCAGTACTTC
TRBJ2-5	many	TRBV12-3/TRBV12-4	.	CASSLQALQETQYF	TGTGCCAGCAGTTTACAGGCTTTGCAAGAGACCCAGTACTTC
TRBJ1-4	many	TRBV27	TRBD1	CASSQGARTEKLFF	TGTGCCAGCAGCCAGGGGGCGCGGACCGAAAAACTGTTTTTT
TRBJ2-2	.	TRBV18	TRBD2	CASSQLAGADGELFF	TGTGCCAGCTCACAACTAGCGGGAGCGGACGGGGAGCTGTTTTTT
TRBJ2-1	many	TRBV10-3	TRBD2	CAISAQRDYNEQFF	TGTGCCATCAGTGCCCAGCGGGACTACAATGAGCAGTTCTTC
TRBJ2-3	many	TRBV27	.	CASSFEAPGDTQYF	TGTGCCAGCAGTTTTGAGGCACCAGGAGATACACAGTATTTT
TRBJ1-6	.	TRBV25-1	.	CASNPAGDLYNSPLHF	TGTGCCAGCAATCCTGCCGGGGACCTTTATAATTCACCCCTCCACTTT
TRBJ1-1	many	TRBV30	.	CAWSLSGTEAFF	TGTGCCTGGAGTCTCTCAGGAACTGAAGCTTTCTTT
TRBJ2-3	many	TRBV29-1	TRBD2	CSVGGSGTSTDTQYF	TGCAGCGTTGGGGGTAGCGGGACTAGCACAGATACGCAGTATTTT
TRBJ2-2	many	TRBV19	.	CASSIQRTSGELFF	TGTGCCAGTAGTATTCAGAGGACGTCCGGGGAGCTGTTTTTT
TRBJ1-5	.	TRBV11-2	.	CASSLDRGGQGPQHF	TGTGCCAGCAGCTTAGACCGGGGAGGTCAAGGGCCCCAGCATTTT
TRBJ2-7	few	TRBV28	.	CASSGGRTSSYEQYF	TGTGCCAGCAGTGGGGGGCGGACAAGCTCCTACGAGCAGTACTTC
TRBJ1-2	few	TRBV20-1	TRBD1	CSARAGTGNGYTF	TGCAGTGCTAGAGCCGGGACAGGGAACGGCTACACCTTC
TRBJ1-6	many	TRBV27	.	CASSLMLGSGKSPLHF	TGTGCCAGCAGTTTAATGTTAGGTTCGGGGAAGTCACCCCTCCACTTT
TRBJ1-5	many	TRBV28	.	CASIRQANQPQHF	TGTGCCAGCATCAGACAAGCGAATCAGCCCCAGCATTTT
TRBJ1-1	many	TRBV6-1	TRBD1	CASRDRGLGTEAFF	TGTGCCAGCAGGGACAGGGGGCTGGGCACTGAAGCTTTCTTT
TRBJ2-1	few	TRBV5-1	TRBD2	CASSSLAGLLNEQFF	TGCGCCAGCAGCTCCCTAGCGGGACTTCTCAATGAGCAGTTCTTC
TRBJ2-7	many	TRBV7-2	TRBD2	CASSLLAGVWEQYF	TGTGCCAGCAGCTTATTAGCGGGGGTATGGGAGCAGTACTTC
TRBJ2-2	few	TRBV6-5	.	CASSWRTADTGELFF	TGTGCCAGCAGTTGGCGGACAGCCGACACCGGGGAGCTGTTTTTT
TRBJ2-7	many	TRBV6-2/TRBV6-3	TRBD1	CASSSLGTDYEQYF	TGTGCCAGCAGCTCACTTGGGACAGATTACGAGCAGTACTTC
TRBJ2-5	.	TRBV24-1	TRBD2	CATSDPRGSNRQETQYF	TGTGCCACCAGTGATCCGCGGGGGTCAAACCGCCAAGAGACCCAGTACTTC
TRBJ1-4	few	TRBV4-1	.	CASSQWAANEKLFF	TGCGCCAGCAGCCAATGGGCAGCTAATGAAAAACTGTTTTTT
TRBJ2-7	.	TRBV7-9	.	CASSPWGASTYEQYF	TGTGCCAGCAGCCCCTGGGGAGCCTCAACCTACGAGCAGTACTTC
TRBJ2-6	many	TRBV28	.	CASSLHPGRGRVSSGANVLTF	TGTGCCAGCAGTTTACACCCCGGCCGGGGCAGGGTCTCCTCTGGGGCCAACGTCCTGACTTTC
TRBJ2-2	.	TRBV19	TRBD2	CASSSSGLGSGELFF	TGTGCCAGTAGTTCGTCGGGACTAGGGTCCGGGGAGCTGTTTTTT
TRBJ2-7	many	TRBV15	.	CATSRDGAVYF	TGTGCCACCAGCAGAGATGGGGCCGTGTACTTC
TRBJ2-3	many	TRBV3-1	.	CASSHRALNPGGTDTQYF	TGTGCCAGCAGCCATCGGGCACTAAACCCCGGGGGCACAGATACGCAGTATTTT
TRBJ1-2	many	TRBV10-3	.	CAISAGLLYGYTF	TGTGCCATCAGTGCGGGACTGCTCTATGGCTACACCTTC
TRBJ1-5	many	TRBV27	.	CASSLQGQPQHF	TGTGCCAGCAGTTTACAGGGACAGCCCCAGCATTTT
TRBJ1-1	.	TRBV2	TRBD1	CASRKQGGNTEAFF	TGTGCCAGCAGGAAACAGGGGGGCAACACTGAAGCTTTCTTT
TRBJ2-7	.	TRBV9	TRBD2	CASSVDSSGREQYF	TGTGCCAGCAGCGTAGACTCTAGCGGGAGGGAGCAGTACTTC
TRBJ2-1	few	TRBV7-2	.	CASSLAAGTTYNEQFF	TGTGCCAGCAGCTTAGCGGCGGGAACAACCTACAATGAGCAGTTCTTC
TRBJ2-7	many	TRBV20-1	.	CSARDRDYSYEQYF	TGCAGTGCTAGAGATCGTGACTACTCCTACGAGCAGTACTTC
TRBJ1-4	many	TRBV6-5	.	CASSYSGGFDEKLFF	TGTGCCAGCAGTTACTCCGGGGGGTTTGATGAAAAACTGTTTTTT
TRBJ2-7	.	TRBV20-1	.	CSARDPGSPHYEQYF	TGCAGTGCTAGAGATCCCGGGAGTCCCCACTACGAGCAGTACTTC